The rows below give T cell receptor beta chains drawn from one sample of a study of control samples from healthy donors and cancer patients. Generated by immunoSEQ multiplex PCR, the TCRdb table keeps only in-frame clones and is missing some. The repertoire holds approximately 170,000 clones, with around 93% as singletons. What was sequenced was blood. The source is a woman aged 55 to 70 in good health. Both conserved end residues are part of each CDR3. Each record gives: D gene, J gene, V gene, clone size, CDR3 DNA, CDR3 protein. D genes are given only for firm matches. For some rows the clone size is stated as once, few or many, or as a class when expanded; others skip it.

>-|TRBJ2-1|TRBV2|-
TGTGCCAGCAGCTTTTGGAGGACCGAAGTGAATGAGCAGTTCTTC
CASSFWRTEVNEQFF
>TRBD2|TRBJ2-1|TRBV7-9|-
TGTGCCAGCAGCCCAGGGGACATCGGACTAGCATCTGGCTACAATGAGCAGTTCTTC
CASSPGDIGLASGYNEQFF
>-|TRBJ2-3|TRBV2|-
TGTGCCAGCCGCCGAGATACGCAGTATTTT
CASRRDTQYF
>TRBD1|TRBJ1-4|TRBV5-4|-
TGTGCCAGCAGAAATGCGGGACAGTCAGAAAAACTGTTTTTT
CASRNAGQSEKLFF
>-|TRBJ2-2|TRBV10-3|-
TGTGCCATCAGTGAGGGGCGAGACACCGGGGAGCTGTTTTTT
CAISEGRDTGELFF
>-|TRBJ2-7|TRBV7-2|-
TGTGCCAGCAGCTACAACCAATACGAGCAGTACTTC
CASSYNQYEQYF
>-|TRBJ1-2|TRBV6-6|-
TGTGCCAGCACCGAAACCAGGGAGAGGGGCTACACCTTC
CASTETRERGYTF
>TRBD1|TRBJ1-5|TRBV2|once
TGTGCCAGCAGTAGACAGGGCCCGAGCAATCAGCCCCAGCATTTT
CASSRQGPSNQPQHF
>-|TRBJ2-5|TRBV5-1|-
TGCGCCAGCAGCTTGGAAGCGTCAGGGGCTTTGGAGACCCAGTACTTC
CASSLEASGALETQYF
>TRBD1|TRBJ1-3|TRBV7-2|-
TGTGCCAGCAGCAACGACAGGGGGCCTGGAAACACCATATATTTT
CASSNDRGPGNTIYF
>-|TRBJ1-1|TRBV10-1|once
TGCGCCAGCACTGATGGGGGGGAAGCTTTCTTT
CASTDGGEAFF
>TRBD2|TRBJ2-1|TRBV5-1|-
TGCGCCAGCAGCCGGGGGGGCCCGTCTAATGAGCAGTTCTTC
CASSRGGPSNEQFF
>TRBD1|TRBJ2-7|TRBV5-6|-
TGTGCCAGCTCATATTCGGACAGGGATTCGATGGAGCAGTACTTC
CASSYSDRDSMEQYF
>-|TRBJ1-1|TRBV5-4|once
TGTGCCAGCAGCTTTGGAGGGTTTAAGGGTAGGGGCCGGACTGAAGCTTTCTTT
CASSFGGFKGRGRTEAFF
>-|TRBJ1-4|TRBV10-1|-
TGCGCCAGCAGTGTTGGGGGGCCTAATGAAAAACTGTTTTTT
CASSVGGPNEKLFF
>-|TRBJ2-7|TRBV5-1|-
TGCGCCAGCAGCTTGGCCGGGGCAGCCGCCTTCGGGGGGCAGTACTTC
CASSLAGAAAFGGQYF
>TRBD1|TRBJ1-5|TRBV18|-
TGTGCCAGCTCATACACAGGGGTGGGTCAGCCCCAGCATTTT
CASSYTGVGQPQHF
>TRBD1|TRBJ2-7|TRBV27|-
TGTGCCACACGCATAGACAGGGGGCCATACTACGAGCAGTACTTC
CATRIDRGPYYEQYF
>TRBD2|TRBJ2-2|TRBV6-4|medium-sized
TGTGCCAGCAGCCCTAGCGGGGTTGACACCGGGGAGCTGTTTTTT
CASSPSGVDTGELFF
>TRBD1|TRBJ2-3|TRBV14|-
TGTGCCAGCAGCCAAGACAGGGGGCGCATCCCAGATACGCAGTATTTT
CASSQDRGRIPDTQYF
>TRBD1|TRBJ2-7|TRBV6-2/TRBV6-3|-
TGTGCCAGCAGTTACGGACAGGGGAGGTACGAGCAGTACTTC
CASSYGQGRYEQYF
>-|TRBJ1-3|TRBV12-3/TRBV12-4|-
TGTGCCAGCAGTTTGGCGAGCAGTAACACCATATATTTT
CASSLASSNTIYF
>-|TRBJ1-2|TRBV19|-
TGTGCCAGTAGCTGGATTGGTAACTATGGCTACACCTTC
CASSWIGNYGYTF
>TRBD2|TRBJ2-3|TRBV9|-
TGTGCCAGCAGCGTAGCGGCTAGCGGGGCGGCTGATACGCAGTATTTT
CASSVAASGAADTQYF
>-|TRBJ1-2|TRBV7-3|-
TGTGCCAGCAGCTCCTTATCTCTGGATAACTATGGCTACACCTTC
CASSSLSLDNYGYTF
>TRBD1|TRBJ1-4|TRBV7-2|once
TGTGCCAGCAGCATACACGCCGGACAGGGAGATAATGAAAAACTGTTTTTT
CASSIHAGQGDNEKLFF
>-|TRBJ1-1|TRBV15|-
TGTGCCACCAGCAGATTAGCAGGGGTTACGAACACTGAAGCTTTCTTT
CATSRLAGVTNTEAFF
>-|TRBJ1-6|TRBV5-4|-
TGTGCCAGCAGCTTGGGTGGGGGGTTGCTCTCCTCACCCCTCCACTTT
CASSLGGGLLSSPLHF
>-|TRBJ1-4|TRBV6-1|-
TGTGCCAGCAGCGAACGGGGGGGCTCGGCGTATGAAAAACTGTTTTTT
CASSERGGSAYEKLFF
>-|TRBJ2-1|TRBV7-9|-
TGTGCCAGCAGTCATAACGAGGGGGGCCACCAGTTCTTC
CASSHNEGGHQFF
>-|TRBJ1-4|TRBV12-5|-
TGTGCTAGTGGTTTGGTACTCGGCAGAACTAATGAAAAACTGTTTTTT
CASGLVLGRTNEKLFF
>TRBD1|TRBJ1-2|TRBV6-1|-
TGTGCCAGCAGTGAAGCGTGGGACAGGACTAACTATGGCTACACCTTC
CASSEAWDRTNYGYTF
>TRBD1|TRBJ1-6|TRBV5-4|-
TGTGCCAGCAGCTTGGGTAGGGGGCTTAGCTCCTATAATTCACCCCTCCACTTT
CASSLGRGLSSYNSPLHF
>-|TRBJ1-1|TRBV27|-
TGTGCCAGCAGTTTACCATCCCTGGGGGATGAGGGTTCAGTGAACACTGAAGCCTTCTTT
CASSLPSLGDEGSVNTEAFF
>-|TRBJ1-3|TRBV9|-
TGTGCCAGCAGCCCCTACTCAGGACCAGCTCTGGGAAACACCATATATTTT
CASSPYSGPALGNTIYF
>-|TRBJ1-3|TRBV12-3/TRBV12-4|-
TGTGCCAGCAGCCCATTTTTAGGCACCATATATTTT
CASSPFLGTIYF
>-|TRBJ1-5|TRBV7-7|-
TGTGCTAGCAGCCCTAGCCCGGATCAGCCCCAGCATTTT
CASSPSPDQPQHF
>-|TRBJ1-1|TRBV30|-
TGTGCCTGGAGTCAGGATGGACCGAGACGGACTGAAGCTTTCTTT
CAWSQDGPRRTEAFF
>TRBD1|TRBJ1-1|TRBV27|-
TGTGCCAGCAGCCGGACAGGGTGGACTTTCTTT
CASSRTGWTFF
>TRBD1|TRBJ2-1|TRBV5-1|-
TGCGCCAGCAGCTTGGACGGGACAGTTAATGAGCAGTTCTTC
CASSLDGTVNEQFF
>-|TRBJ1-1|TRBV29-1|-
TGCAGCTTTACACCCAGGGCCACTGAAGCTTTCTTT
CSFTPRATEAFF
>TRBD2|TRBJ2-3|TRBV4-3|-
TGCGCCAGCAGCTCCCGGGGGGGCCCTGACACAGATACGCAGTATTTT
CASSSRGGPDTDTQYF
>-|TRBJ1-2|TRBV27|-
TGTGCCAGCACCCCAGCGGGGGGCTATGGCTACACCTTC
CASTPAGGYGYTF
>TRBD1|TRBJ1-6|TRBV9|-
TGTGCCAGCAACCGAAGGGGCCAGGGGGATTCACCCCTCCACTTT
CASNRRGQGDSPLHF
>-|TRBJ2-7|TRBV6-5|-
TGTGCCAGCAGTTCACCCGGGGACTCCTACGAGCAGTACTTC
CASSSPGDSYEQYF